This TCR beta chain was identified in a study of blood T cell repertoires in COVID-19. Background on the study: COVID-19 samples, acute and convalescent, were from the United States, Italy and Spain. T cells, B-cell-depleted T cells, or PBMCs supplied cDNA or gDNA.

The V and J ends lost 6 bases and 4 bases respectively, with 9 bases between them. There are 13 residues in the CDR3. The germline V gene has CDR1 MNHEY and CDR2 SMNVEV (reference sequence). The authors' processing: Quantification of nucleated cells was approximated via reference gene primer amplification. Clones were read by immunoSEQ multiplex PCR, and TCRdb kept only the in-frame ones, dropping some. V and J calls and clone size are copied from that table; D and trimming were computed from the DNA. The data contain over 150,000 clones, roughly 84% of them singletons. The chain joins TRBV27 to TRBJ1-4; perhaps TRBD1 as D (5 bases). This clonotype was sampled from a woman older than 75 with active or convalescent COVID-19. Material for sequencing was peripheral blood. CDR3 nucleotides: TGTGCCAGCAGAGGGGTAGGTAATGAAAAACTGTTTTTT. Its translation: CASRGVGNEKLFF. The variable domain in full, completed from reference TRBV27 and TRBJ1-4, reads EAQVTQNPRYLITVTGKKLTVTCSQNMNHEYMSWYRQDPGLGLRQIYYSMNVEVTDKGDVPEGYKVSRKEKRNFPLILESPSPNQTSLYFCASRGVGNEKLFFGSGTQLSVL.